This T cell receptor beta chain was obtained from a study of blood T cell repertoires in COVID-19. The CDR3 is made up of 14 amino acids. The trim removed 0 bases at V and 7 bases at J, leaving 3 bases unmatched. Germline CDR1 and CDR2: KGHSH and LQKENI. Authors' analysis steps: Scientists estimated how many nucleated cells there were by amplifying reference gene primers. TCRdb keeps only in-frame clones here, not all; method: immunoSEQ multiplex PCR. V and J calls and clone size come straight from that table; D and trimming were deduced from the DNA. Altogether 270,000 or so clones are present, around 82% being singletons, with the ten largest covering approximately 9%.

The sample consisted of peripheral blood. The sequence was collected from a human donor in a cohort sampled during active COVID-19. This chain uses TRBV18 with TRBJ2-1; 7 bases are a match to TRBD1. In nucleotides, the CDR3 is TGTGCCAGCTCACCACCGGGGACAGCAAATGAGCAGTTCTTC. Translating gives CASSPPGTANEQFF. The full variable domain, in which reference TRBV18 and TRBJ2-1 provide the parts outside the CDR3, is NAGVMQNPRHLVRRRGQEARLRCSPMKGHSHVYWYRQLPEEGLKFMVYLQKENIIDESGMPKERFSAEFPKEGPSILRIQQVVRGDSAAYFCASSPPGTANEQFFGPGTRLTVL.